Presented here are 17 T cell receptor beta chains from one specimen sequenced in a study of cytomegalovirus exposure and HLA in healthy donors. Clones were sequenced by immunoSEQ multiplex PCR, and TCRdb holds only the in-frame ones, with some missing. This table holds 120,000 or so clones, around 90% found once. Input material: PBMCs. The receptors stem from a woman under 30 in good health and CMV-seronegative.

This sequence joins TRBV6-1 and TRBJ2-5, with 7 bases aligning to TRBD1. CDR1 and CDR2 (germline): MNHNS, SASEGT. This CDR3 region has 16 residues. Trimming cost V 1 base and J 5 bases; bases outside gene matches: 10. The CDR3 is CASSEGAYRGMETQYF. CDR3 DNA: TGTGCCAGCAGTGAAGGCGCGTACAGGGGAATGGAGACCCAGTACTTC.

The CDR3 protein is CASSLRQPRSYEQYF. The CDR3 coding sequence is TGCGCCAGCAGCTTAAGACAGCCCAGATCCTACGAGCAGTACTTC. The V and J genes are TRBV5-1 and TRBJ2-7; D perhaps matches TRBD1 (5 bases). Germline V gene data show CDR1 as SGHRS and CDR2 as YFSETQ. Trimming shortened V by 2 bases and J by 1 base, and 13 bases separated the two germline ends. The CDR3 spans 15 residues.

The gene calls are TRBV18 and TRBJ2-7; 7 positions agree with TRBD1. The CDR3 is 12 amino acids. J was trimmed by 4 bases and V by 3 bases; bases with no gene match: 0. The V gene's germline CDR1 is KGHSH and CDR2 LQKENI. CDR3: CASSPDRYEQYF. For the CDR3, the DNA is TGTGCCAGCTCACCGGACAGGTACGAGCAGTACTTC.

The chain couples TRBV5-7 to TRBJ1-1, with D unclear. TRBV5-7 is placed among ORFs of uncertain function. V was trimmed by 8 bases and J by 5 bases, leaving 19 bases between them. The CDR3 covers 14 residues. The CDR3 coding sequence is TGTGCCAGTGACCGTGTGAGGGTCGGGACTGAAGCTTTCTTT. Encoded protein: CASDRVRVGTEAFF.

V is TRBV19 and J is TRBJ1-5, with 7 positions matching TRBD1. Germline V lookup: CDR1 LNHDA, CDR2 SQIVND (reference sequence). V lost 1 base, J lost 3 bases, and 12 bases stayed unmatched. The CDR3 has 18 residues. CDR3 sequence reads: CASSIGLWTGGDNQPQHF. DNA for the CDR3: TGTGCCAGTAGTATAGGGCTCTGGACAGGTGGAGACAATCAGCCCCAGCATTTT.

This rearrangement joins TRBV29-1 to TRBJ1-1; 9 bases align to TRBD1. The CDR3 sequence is 14 residues long. Trimming removed 6 bases from V and 0 bases from J; junction bases left unmatched: 5. Germline values: CDR1 SQVTM, CDR2 ANQGSEA. The CDR3 bases are TGCAGCGTGCACAGGGGGCGGGTGAACACTGAAGCTTTCTTT. This encodes CSVHRGRVNTEAFF. Full variable domain (outside the CDR3, taken from reference TRBV29-1 and TRBJ1-1): SAVISQKPSRDICQRGTSLTIQCQVDSQVTMMFWYRQQPGQSLTLIATANQGSEATYESGFVIDKFPISRPNLTFSTLTVSNMSPEDSSIYLCSVHRGRVNTEAFFGQGTRLTVV.

This clone has just one count. The chain is built from TRBV6-6 and TRBJ1-4; 7 bases agree with TRBD1. With V trimmed by 2 bases and J by 7 bases, 10 bases remained unmatched. Germline V gene data show CDR1 as MNHNY and CDR2 as SVGAGI (reference sequence). CDR3 size: 16 residues. CDR3 nucleotide sequence: TGTGCCAGCAGTTACCTTCGACAGGGCCTGGGTGAAAAACTGTTTTTT. Its translation is CASSYLRQGLGEKLFF.

The J gene is TRBJ2-7, the V gene TRBV5-4; no firm D call. The germline V gene encodes CDR1 SGHNT and CDR2 YYREEE (reference sequence). This CDR3 spans 13 amino acids. V was trimmed by 6 bases and J by 4 bases, leaving 14 bases between them. The CDR3 DNA is TGTGCCAGCACTCCCCCAGGTCTGTACGAGCAGTACTTC. Its protein product is CASTPPGLYEQYF.

As DNA, the CDR3 is TGTGCCAGCAGCTTGGTACGGGAGGGGGGCACCGGGGAGCTGTTTTTT. Translated, it gives CASSLVREGGTGELFF. The V gene is TRBV5-4, the J gene TRBJ2-2; 8 nucleotides line up with TRBD2. Germline V CDR1 and CDR2: SGHNT, YYREEE (reference sequence). CDR3 size: 16 residues. Losses at the gene ends were 0 bases for V and 4 bases for J; bases not matched to a gene: 5.

The chain links TRBV5-4 to TRBJ1-2, with a tentative D call TRBD1 (5 bases). V was trimmed by 0 bases and J by 0 bases, leaving 9 bases between them. The CDR3 has 15 amino acids. Germline V gene sequence: CDR1 SGHNT, CDR2 YYREEE (reference sequence). CDR3 sequence reads: CASSLVQGTNYGYTF. Written as DNA, the CDR3 is TGTGCCAGCAGCTTGGTTCAGGGAACTAACTATGGCTACACCTTC.

V usage is TRBV10-1 and J usage is TRBJ2-3; the D is unclear. This CDR3 is built from 10 residues. Trimming removed 6 bases at V and 5 bases at J, with 3 bases between. Looked up from germline, CDR1 is WNHNN and CDR2 is SYGVQD (reference sequence). The CDR3 spells CASSRDTQYF. CDR3 DNA: TGCGCCAGCAGCCGAGATACGCAGTATTTT.

The chain recombines TRBV18 with TRBJ2-3, with no clear D. Germline CDR1 is KGHSH and CDR2 is LQKENI. This CDR3 is 13 amino acids long. The V and J ends lost 5 bases and 2 bases respectively, with 8 bases between them. The CDR3, as DNA: TGTGCCAGCTCATCCACTATCACAGATACGCAGTATTTT. Its protein is CASSSTITDTQYF.

This chain uses TRBV18 with TRBJ2-7; the D gene is possibly TRBD1 (6 bases). The germline CDR1 and CDR2 sequences are KGHSH and LQKENI. Trimming cost V 8 bases and J 3 bases, with 14 bases left between them. The CDR3 loop spans 13 amino acids. CDR3 sequence: CASTRTEDYEQYF. The DNA of the CDR3 is TGTGCCAGCACAAGGACAGAGGACTACGAGCAGTACTTC.

The V and J genes are TRBV28 and TRBJ1-6; 7 bases fit TRBD1. CDR1 is MDHEN, CDR2 SYDVKM, per germline. Trimming cost V 7 bases and J 0 bases; bases outside gene matches: 6. The CDR3 is made up of 16 amino acids. CDR3 nucleotides: TGTGCCAGCAAACACAGGGGACGCTCCTATAATTCACCCCTCCACTTT. It yields the protein CASKHRGRSYNSPLHF.

This chain joins TRBV20-1 and TRBJ2-5, with unresolved D. The CDR3 totals 11 residues. The germline CDR1 and CDR2 sequences are DFQATT and SNEGSKA (reference sequence). V dropped 3 bases and J dropped 1 base, with 3 bases sitting between them. The CDR3 loop reads CSARAQETQYF. The CDR3 region has the DNA TGCAGTGCTAGGGCCCAAGAGACCCAGTACTTC.

The chain employs TRBV7-2 and TRBJ2-1; D gene ambiguous. Trimming pared 4 bases from V and 8 bases from J, leaving 9 bases between. Looked up from germline, CDR1 is SGHTA and CDR2 is FQGNSA. CDR3 length equals 12 residues. The CDR3 reads CASSSTLDEQFF. DNA of the CDR3: TGTGCCAGCAGCTCTACTTTGGATGAGCAGTTCTTC.

V gene TRBV5-1 combines with J gene TRBJ2-5; 12 bases match TRBD2. The CDR3 loop spans 16 amino acids. After removal of 4 bases from V and 3 bases from J, the junction contained 7 bases not matched to a gene. Germline loops: CDR1 SGHRS, CDR2 YFSETQ. CDR3 DNA sequence: TGCGCCAGCAGCCCACGATGGACTAGCGGGGAAGAGACCCAGTACTTC. Protein product: CASSPRWTSGEETQYF.